These T cell receptor beta chains were read from a single sample in a study of response to subunit inactivated influenza vaccine. TCRdb called the RT-PCR reads again in MiXCR, with one record for every CDR3 protein. The sample includes fewer than 600,000 distinct CDR3 sequences, approximately 7.8% seen only once; the top ten take around 12%. Sequenced material: PBMCs from blood, taken around 25 months after vaccination. These TCRs come from a man in his fifties or sixties who received an inactivated influenza vaccine. CDR3s include the opening cysteine and the closing phenylalanine or tryptophan. The D gene is left open where the match is weak. Not all rows give a size; the values are once, few, many and, for expanded clones, a class.

clone size: few
D gene: TRBD2
J gene: TRBJ2-5
V gene: TRBV7-2
CDR3 protein: CASSSGSSGVQETQYF
CDR3 DNA: TGTGCCAGCAGCTCAGGGTCTAGCGGGGTTCAAGAGACCCAGTACTTC

clone size: -
D gene: TRBD1
J gene: TRBJ1-1
V gene: TRBV19
CDR3 protein: CASRDRLTMNTEAFF
CDR3 DNA: TGTGCCAGCCGGGACAGATTAACAATGAACACTGAAGCTTTCTTT

clone size: -
D gene: TRBD1
J gene: TRBJ1-5
V gene: TRBV29-1
CDR3 protein: CSARGTDNQPQHF
CDR3 DNA: TGCAGCGCCCGAGGGACAGACAATCAGCCCCAGCATTTT

clone size: many
D gene: TRBD1
J gene: TRBJ1-2
V gene: TRBV12-3/TRBV12-4
CDR3 protein: CASSHGTGSDYGYTF
CDR3 DNA: TGTGCCAGCAGTCACGGGACAGGGAGTGACTATGGCTACACCTTC

clone size: few
D gene: -
J gene: TRBJ2-1
V gene: TRBV29-1
CDR3 protein: CSTYRVFYNEQFF
CDR3 DNA: TGCAGCACCTACAGGGTTTTCTACAATGAGCAGTTCTTC

clone size: -
D gene: TRBD2
J gene: TRBJ2-3
V gene: TRBV20-1
CDR3 protein: CSARTSHTDTQYF
CDR3 DNA: TGCAGTGCCCGGACTAGTCACACAGATACGCAGTATTTT

clone size: many
D gene: -
J gene: TRBJ1-6
V gene: TRBV6-5
CDR3 protein: CASSYQLSGSPLHF
CDR3 DNA: TGTGCCAGCAGTTATCAGCTCTCAGGCTCACCCCTCCACTTT

clone size: -
D gene: -
J gene: TRBJ2-5
V gene: TRBV5-1
CDR3 protein: CAGREGTGPQDTQYF
CDR3 DNA: TGCGCCGGGAGGGAGGGGACAGGTCCCCAAGATACCCAGTACTTC

clone size: few
D gene: -
J gene: TRBJ2-5
V gene: TRBV25-1
CDR3 protein: CASSLPASETQYF
CDR3 DNA: TGTGCCAGCAGCCTCCCCGCCTCAGAGACCCAGTACTTC

clone size: many
D gene: -
J gene: TRBJ1-5
V gene: TRBV5-1
CDR3 protein: CASSLSGDNQPQHF
CDR3 DNA: TGCGCCAGCAGCTTGTCGGGGGACAATCAGCCCCAGCATTTT

clone size: few
D gene: -
J gene: TRBJ2-5
V gene: TRBV25-1
CDR3 protein: CASSDQFQETQYF
CDR3 DNA: TGTGCCAGCAGTGACCAGTTCCAAGAGACCCAGTACTTC

clone size: -
D gene: TRBD1
J gene: TRBJ2-2
V gene: TRBV24-1
CDR3 protein: CATSGQGGTGELFF
CDR3 DNA: TGTGCCACCAGTGGACAGGGCGGGACCGGGGAGCTGTTTTTT

clone size: many
D gene: -
J gene: TRBJ2-7
V gene: TRBV5-5
CDR3 protein: CASSLSKDYEQYF
CDR3 DNA: TGTGCCAGCAGCTTGAGCAAGGACTACGAGCAGTACTTC

clone size: many
D gene: -
J gene: TRBJ1-2
V gene: TRBV7-2
CDR3 protein: CASSAEVGGYTF
CDR3 DNA: TGTGCCAGCAGCGCCGAAGTAGGGGGCTACACCTTC

clone size: -
D gene: -
J gene: TRBJ1-1
V gene: TRBV6-2/TRBV6-3
CDR3 protein: CASSYSKGVAEAFF
CDR3 DNA: TGTGCCAGCAGTTACTCAAAAGGGGTGGCTGAAGCTTTCTTT

clone size: few
D gene: TRBD1
J gene: TRBJ2-3
V gene: TRBV10-3
CDR3 protein: CAISPGQRSSTDTQYF
CDR3 DNA: TGTGCCATCAGCCCGGGACAGAGATCTAGCACAGATACGCAGTATTTT

clone size: few
D gene: -
J gene: TRBJ1-1
V gene: TRBV25-1
CDR3 protein: CASSTLTQRRAFF
CDR3 DNA: TGTGCCAGCAGTACCCTGACCCAAAGGAGAGCTTTCTTT

clone size: -
D gene: TRBD1
J gene: TRBJ1-2
V gene: TRBV7-2
CDR3 protein: CASSSRTDRGYGYTF
CDR3 DNA: TGTGCCAGCAGCTCCCGAACCGACAGGGGATATGGCTACACCTTC

clone size: many
D gene: -
J gene: TRBJ2-7
V gene: TRBV27
CDR3 protein: CASRPLGTSYEQYF
CDR3 DNA: TGTGCCAGCAGGCCGCTTGGTACCTCCTACGAGCAGTACTTC

clone size: many
D gene: -
J gene: TRBJ2-5
V gene: TRBV3-1
CDR3 protein: CASSQDSRTPFQYF
CDR3 DNA: TGTGCCAGCAGCCAAGATTCCCGGACACCATTCCAGTACTTC

clone size: many
D gene: TRBD1
J gene: TRBJ1-1
V gene: TRBV12-3/TRBV12-4
CDR3 protein: CASRWGQGRSNTEAFF
CDR3 DNA: TGTGCCAGCAGGTGGGGACAGGGTAGGTCGAACACTGAAGCTTTCTTT

clone size: few
D gene: -
J gene: TRBJ2-1
V gene: TRBV28
CDR3 protein: CASSPPRRSWNYNEQFF
CDR3 DNA: TGTGCCAGCAGTCCACCGCGGAGGAGTTGGAACTACAATGAGCAGTTCTTC

clone size: few
D gene: TRBD2
J gene: TRBJ2-1
V gene: TRBV5-1
CDR3 protein: CASSLGAGGPNEQFF
CDR3 DNA: TGCGCCAGCAGCTTGGGAGCGGGGGGGCCGAATGAGCAGTTCTTC

clone size: few
D gene: TRBD2
J gene: TRBJ2-3
V gene: TRBV25-1
CDR3 protein: CASSRAGTSTDTQYF
CDR3 DNA: TGTGCCAGCAGTAGGGCCGGGACTAGTACAGATACGCAGTATTTT

clone size: -
D gene: -
J gene: TRBJ2-2
V gene: TRBV12-3/TRBV12-4
CDR3 protein: CASSLDVRVGGELFF
CDR3 DNA: TGTGCCAGCAGCCTCGACGTTCGTGTTGGCGGGGAGCTGTTTTTT

clone size: -
D gene: TRBD1
J gene: TRBJ2-7
V gene: TRBV20-1
CDR3 protein: CCARATLGQVAYEQYF
CDR3 DNA: TGCTGTGCTAGAGCCACCCTGGGACAGGTAGCCTACGAGCAGTACTTC

clone size: many
D gene: -
J gene: TRBJ2-1
V gene: TRBV12-5
CDR3 protein: CASGLGVGNEQFF
CDR3 DNA: TGTGCTAGTGGTTTGGGGGTGGGGAATGAGCAGTTCTTC

clone size: many
D gene: -
J gene: TRBJ2-5
V gene: TRBV21-1
CDR3 protein: CASSTSMLLGETQYF
CDR3 DNA: TGTGCCAGCAGCACCTCGATGTTATTAGGGGAGACCCAGTACTTC

clone size: -
D gene: TRBD1
J gene: TRBJ1-5
V gene: TRBV5-5
CDR3 protein: CASSLAADRGLQPQHF
CDR3 DNA: TGTGCCAGCAGCTTGGCGGCGGACAGGGGTTTGCAGCCCCAGCATTTT

clone size: many
D gene: -
J gene: TRBJ2-4
V gene: TRBV12-3/TRBV12-4
CDR3 protein: CASSPHNRQAKNIQYF
CDR3 DNA: TGTGCCAGCAGTCCCCATAATAGGCAAGCCAAAAACATTCAGTACTTC

clone size: many
D gene: -
J gene: TRBJ2-4
V gene: TRBV4-2
CDR3 protein: CASSQDFRTVAAKNIQYF
CDR3 DNA: TGTGCCAGCAGCCAAGACTTTCGGACAGTTGCAGCCAAAAACATTCAGTACTTC

clone size: -
D gene: -
J gene: TRBJ1-6
V gene: TRBV3-1
CDR3 protein: CASGDSRNSPLHF
CDR3 DNA: TGTGCCAGCGGCGACAGCAGGAATTCACCCCTCCACTTT

clone size: -
D gene: TRBD1
J gene: TRBJ1-5
V gene: TRBV29-1
CDR3 protein: CSVRGGGGQPQHF
CDR3 DNA: TGCAGCGTGAGGGGAGGGGGCGGTCAGCCCCAGCATTTT

clone size: many
D gene: -
J gene: TRBJ1-4
V gene: TRBV4-2
CDR3 protein: CASSQDWTAVNEKLFF
CDR3 DNA: TGTGCCAGCAGCCAGGACTGGACAGCTGTTAATGAAAAACTGTTTTTT

clone size: -
D gene: TRBD2
J gene: TRBJ2-5
V gene: TRBV3-1
CDR3 protein: CASSMTSGGTLQETQYF
CDR3 DNA: TGTGCCAGCAGTATGACTAGCGGGGGGACCCTCCAAGAGACCCAGTACTTC

clone size: few
D gene: TRBD2
J gene: TRBJ2-7
V gene: TRBV20-1
CDR3 protein: CSAPPSGSSYEQYF
CDR3 DNA: TGCAGTGCCCCACCTAGCGGGTCCTCCTACGAGCAGTACTTC

clone size: -
D gene: TRBD2
J gene: TRBJ2-1
V gene: TRBV5-1
CDR3 protein: CASRERGGQYEQFF
CDR3 DNA: TGCGCCAGTCGAGAGCGGGGGGGCCAATATGAGCAGTTCTTC

clone size: many
D gene: -
J gene: TRBJ2-2
V gene: TRBV20-1
CDR3 protein: CSARGGELFF
CDR3 DNA: TGCAGTGCTAGGGGCGGGGAGCTGTTTTTT

clone size: many
D gene: -
J gene: TRBJ2-2
V gene: TRBV7-9
CDR3 protein: CASSSSPRSTGELFF
CDR3 DNA: TGTGCCAGCAGCTCGAGCCCCAGGTCCACCGGGGAGCTGTTTTTT

clone size: -
D gene: TRBD1
J gene: TRBJ2-1
V gene: TRBV19
CDR3 protein: CASREGLPGQGGNEQFF
CDR3 DNA: TGTGCCAGTAGGGAGGGACTTCCGGGACAGGGAGGCAATGAGCAGTTCTTC

clone size: many
D gene: TRBD1
J gene: TRBJ1-5
V gene: TRBV5-1
CDR3 protein: CASSLTGQGNQPQHF
CDR3 DNA: TGCGCCAGCAGCTTGACGGGACAGGGAAATCAGCCCCAGCATTTT

clone size: -
D gene: TRBD1
J gene: TRBJ1-2
V gene: TRBV7-2
CDR3 protein: CASSLVGQGAPNYGYTF
CDR3 DNA: TGTGCCAGCAGCTTGGTGGGACAGGGGGCACCAAACTATGGCTACACCTTC

clone size: many
D gene: -
J gene: TRBJ2-7
V gene: TRBV6-2/TRBV6-3
CDR3 protein: CASSDGPYYEQYF
CDR3 DNA: TGTGCCAGCAGTGACGGGCCTTACTACGAGCAGTACTTC

clone size: few
D gene: -
J gene: TRBJ2-7
V gene: TRBV27
CDR3 protein: CASRGFREQYF
CDR3 DNA: TGTGCCAGCAGGGGCTTTCGGGAGCAGTACTTC

clone size: many
D gene: TRBD1
J gene: TRBJ1-1
V gene: TRBV5-1
CDR3 protein: CASSYQGGEAFF
CDR3 DNA: TGCGCCAGCAGCTATCAGGGGGGTGAAGCTTTCTTT

clone size: few
D gene: -
J gene: TRBJ1-1
V gene: TRBV3-1
CDR3 protein: CASSQPGGTMNTEAFF
CDR3 DNA: TGTGCCAGCAGCCAACCCGGCGGGACTATGAACACTGAAGCTTTCTTT

clone size: -
D gene: TRBD2
J gene: TRBJ2-7
V gene: TRBV12-3/TRBV12-4
CDR3 protein: CASSSWGLAGSHEQYF
CDR3 DNA: TGTGCCAGCAGTTCCTGGGGACTAGCGGGATCCCACGAGCAGTACTTC

clone size: -
D gene: -
J gene: TRBJ2-1
V gene: TRBV30
CDR3 protein: CAWSFWEGEQFF
CDR3 DNA: TGTGCCTGGAGTTTTTGGGAAGGAGAGCAGTTCTTC

clone size: -
D gene: -
J gene: TRBJ2-7
V gene: TRBV7-2
CDR3 protein: CASSLVGRGALEYF
CDR3 DNA: -

clone size: few
D gene: -
J gene: TRBJ1-1
V gene: TRBV29-1
CDR3 protein: CSAGLVEAFF
CDR3 DNA: TGCAGCGCCGGACTTGTTGAAGCTTTCTTT

clone size: few
D gene: -
J gene: TRBJ1-4
V gene: TRBV4-3
CDR3 protein: CASSKRTGEKLFF
CDR3 DNA: TGCGCCAGCAGCAAAAGGACGGGGGAAAAACTGTTTTTT

clone size: few
D gene: TRBD1
J gene: TRBJ2-5
V gene: TRBV19
CDR3 protein: CASSIRTGLKTQYF
CDR3 DNA: TGTGCCAGTAGTATTCGGACAGGCCTAAAGACCCAGTACTTC

clone size: -
D gene: -
J gene: TRBJ1-2
V gene: TRBV3-1
CDR3 protein: CASSQGVGYGYTF
CDR3 DNA: TGTGCCAGCAGCCAAGGAGTAGGCTATGGCTACACCTTC

clone size: -
D gene: TRBD1
J gene: TRBJ1-2
V gene: TRBV2
CDR3 protein: CASIDGQERSYGGYTF
CDR3 DNA: TGTGCCAGCATCGACGGACAGGAACGATCATATGGTGGCTACACCTTC

clone size: -
D gene: TRBD2
J gene: TRBJ2-2
V gene: TRBV9
CDR3 protein: CASSGLAGALGGELFF
CDR3 DNA: TGTGCCAGCAGCGGCCTAGCGGGAGCCCTCGGCGGGGAGCTGTTTTTT